This passage covers 21 T cell receptor beta chains from one sample sequenced in a study of T-cell memory formation after mild COVID-19. One entry per CDR3 protein results from TCRdb running MiXCR on the 5' RACE reads. The sample contains around 200,000 distinct CDR3 sequences, about a fifth of which appear only once. Sequencing used PBMCs or a T cell subset sorted from them (not recorded which). The source of these receptors is an adult woman who had mild COVID-19 (a few samples of this study predate the infection). Cell type and time point are not known.

The chain uses TRBV5-6 and TRBJ2-1; a weak D match, TRBD1 (5 bases). Germline values: CDR1 SGHDT, CDR2 YYEEEE. Between the trimmed V and J ends, which lost 4 bases and 9 bases, there was a span of 14 bases. The CDR3 sequence is 13 residues long. The CDR3 reads CASSPTIGAEQFF. CDR3 bases: TGTGCCAGCAGCCCGACCATAGGGGCTGAGCAGTTCTTC.

There are a few counts of this clonotype. The chain has TRBV4-1 and TRBJ2-1, with 7 positions matching TRBD2. CDR3 length equals 15 residues. Germline V gives CDR1 MGHRA, CDR2 YSYEKL. The J segment lost 7 bases and the V segment lost 0 bases, leaving 6 bases of the junction unmatched. CDR3 region: CASSQEAGLGNEQFF. The CDR3, as DNA: TGCGCCAGCAGCCAAGAAGCAGGACTAGGTAATGAGCAGTTCTTC.

The chain combines TRBV2 with TRBJ2-1; TRBD2 aligns across 9 bases. This CDR3 contains 18 residues. V gave up 3 bases and J gave up 0 bases; unmatched junction bases: 9. Germline loops: CDR1 SNHLY, CDR2 FYNNEI. The CDR3 region has the DNA TGTGCCAGCAGTGAGACGGTAGCGGGGGCCACCTCCTACAATGAGCAGTTCTTC. It is translated as CASSETVAGATSYNEQFF.

The chain has TRBV5-4 and TRBJ1-1; D call uncertain. Germline CDR1 SGHNT, CDR2 YYREEE (reference sequence). V was trimmed by 4 bases and J by 0 bases, leaving 7 bases between them. The CDR3 consists of 13 residues. The CDR3 here is CASSGILNTEAFF. The CDR3 nucleotides are TGTGCCAGCAGCGGGATTTTGAACACTGAAGCTTTCTTT.

There are a few counts of this clonotype. The CDR3: CASSLDGGKLFF. The CDR3 nucleotides are TGTGCCAGCAGCTTAGATGGGGGAAAACTGTTTTTT. The chain is built from TRBV11-2 and TRBJ1-4; perhaps TRBD1 as D (5 bases). The V gene lost 0 bases and the J gene lost 10 bases, with 6 bases spanning the gap. Germline V gene lookup returns CDR1 SGHAT and CDR2 FQNNGV. The CDR3 consists of 12 residues.

This sequence joins TRBV9 and TRBJ2-1, with 7 bases lining up with TRBD1. The junction had 6 bases not matched to a gene; V was cut back by 5 bases and J by 7 bases. This CDR3 is 13 amino acids long. From germline, CDR1 is SGDLS and CDR2 YYNGEE. As DNA, the CDR3 is TGTGCCAGCAGTGAGACAGGGCTGAATGAGCAGTTCTTC. It is translated as CASSETGLNEQFF.

The table lists this clonotype with a few counts. The chain recombines TRBV5-1 with TRBJ1-1; D may be TRBD1 (5 bases). The V gene lost 3 bases and the J gene lost 2 bases, with 14 bases spanning the gap. The V gene's germline CDR1 is SGHRS and CDR2 YFSETQ. This CDR3 is 15 amino acids long. CDR3 sequence: CASSSTGALNTEAFF. The CDR3 bases are TGCGCCAGCAGCTCTACCGGGGCGTTAAACACTGAAGCTTTCTTT.

CDR3 loop: CASSQDPWRGLNYEQYF. The CDR3, as DNA: TGCGCCAGCAGCCAAGATCCGTGGCGGGGGCTGAACTACGAGCAGTACTTC. The chain couples TRBV4-1 to TRBJ2-7; D might be TRBD2 (7 bases). Germline V gene lookup returns CDR1 MGHRA and CDR2 YSYEKL. V was cut by 0 bases and J by 3 bases, with 18 bases left in between. This CDR3 has 17 residues.

This clonotype was picked up many times. The CDR3 bases are TGTGCCAGCAGCCTTAGTACCTACGAGCAGTACTTC. It specifies CASSLSTYEQYF. The V call is TRBV5-6, the J call TRBJ2-7; D unresolved. V was cut by 4 bases and J by 2 bases, with 7 bases left in between. Germline assignment: CDR1 SGHDT and CDR2 YYEEEE. The CDR3 contains 12 residues.

This clonotype was observed a few times. This chain joins TRBV29-1 and TRBJ2-3; D uncertain. Germline V CDR1 and CDR2: SQVTM, ANQGSEA. Trimming took 0 bases from V and 8 from J, leaving 6 bases between them. The CDR3 has 11 residues. The CDR3 sequence is CSVEDLGTQYF. The CDR3 DNA is TGCAGCGTTGAAGATCTAGGTACGCAGTATTTT.

V gene TRBV12-3 or TRBV12-4 combines with J gene TRBJ2-3; TRBD2 is a possible D gene (5 bases). The CDR3 runs to 18 residues. Trimming left V 7 bases short and J 2 bases short, with 25 bases between. The CDR3 here is CASTTALARKAPTDTQYF. The CDR3 DNA reads as TGTGCCAGCACCACCGCCCTAGCACGGAAAGCACCCACAGATACGCAGTATTTT.

The CDR3 sequence: CASGWGPEAFF. The CDR3, as DNA: TGTGCCAGCGGCTGGGGTCCTGAAGCTTTCTTT. V and J are TRBV6-2 or TRBV6-3 and TRBJ1-1; D is unresolved. The CDR3 has 11 residues. Looked up from germline, CDR1 is MNHEY and CDR2 is SVGEGT. V was pared by 8 bases and J by 6 bases, with 10 bases between.

The chain joins TRBV20-1 to TRBJ2-7; D possibly corresponds to TRBD2 (5 bases). The V gene's germline CDR1 is DFQATT and CDR2 SNEGSKA (reference sequence). This CDR3 is built from 13 residues. The V and J ends lost 6 bases and 0 bases respectively, with 12 bases between them. CDR3 DNA sequence: TGCAGTGCCCAGGAGCGGAGCTCCTACGAGCAGTACTTC. It codes for CSAQERSSYEQYF.

The sample holds many counts of this clonotype. V usage is TRBV11-2 and J usage is TRBJ2-1; 8 nucleotides align to TRBD1. The germline V gene encodes CDR1 SGHAT and CDR2 FQNNGV. This CDR3 has 18 residues. V trimming: 0 bases; J trimming: 7 bases; junction bases outside the gene matches: 14. CDR3 sequence reads: CASSLDPSGTGLPNEQFF. The DNA for the CDR3 is TGTGCCAGCAGCTTAGATCCATCCGGGACAGGTTTGCCGAATGAGCAGTTCTTC.

This clonotype turned up a few times. CDR3 nucleotides: TGCGCCAGCAGCTTGGAATCGAGGGCATACAATGAGCAGTTCTTC. Encoded protein: CASSLESRAYNEQFF. The chain employs TRBV5-1 and TRBJ2-1; the D gene is possibly TRBD2 (5 bases). The CDR3 consists of 15 residues. V was shortened by 0 bases and J by 4 bases, with 11 bases between the two germline ends. CDR1 and CDR2 (germline): SGHRS, YFSETQ.

This clonotype was seen at least ten times. The V gene is TRBV4-3, the J gene TRBJ1-2; D ambiguous. Deletions cut 0 bases from V and 2 bases from J, with 13 bases between. The CDR3 is 16 residues long. Germline V gene lookup returns CDR1 LGHNA and CDR2 YSLEER. CDR3 coding DNA: TGCGCCAGCAGCCAAGATGCCCCGGCGAGGAACTATGGCTACACCTTC. It yields the protein CASSQDAPARNYGYTF.

This clonotype came up many times. The V call is TRBV5-5, the J call TRBJ2-1, with 9 bases matching TRBD1. In germline, CDR1 is SGHKS, CDR2 YYEKEE (reference sequence). J lost 8 bases, V lost 2 bases, and 8 bases had no gene match. This CDR3 is 15 amino acids long. CDR3 DNA sequence: TGTGCCAGCAGCTTCCGGGACAGGGAGGTCGATGAGCAGTTCTTC. It is translated as CASSFRDREVDEQFF.

V is TRBV28 and J is TRBJ2-1; 8 nucleotides match TRBD2. Germline V gene data show CDR1 as MDHEN and CDR2 as SYDVKM. V lost 9 bases, J lost 1 base, and 20 bases stayed unmatched. The CDR3 totals 19 residues. CDR3 nucleotides: TGTGCCAGTTCATTTCGGTCAGCGGGAGAGGCGTTATCCTACAATGAGCAGTTCTTC. This sequence encodes CASSFRSAGEALSYNEQFF.

The rearrangement links TRBV28 to TRBJ2-5; 7 bases are a match to TRBD1. Trimming cost V 6 bases and J 5 bases; bases outside gene matches: 6. The CDR3 is 13 residues long. The germline V gene encodes CDR1 MDHEN and CDR2 SYDVKM. The CDR3 protein is CASSPTGWETQYF. The CDR3 DNA sequence: TGTGCCAGCAGCCCGACAGGGTGGGAGACCCAGTACTTC.

This clonotype appeared a few times. The chain combines TRBV6-5 with TRBJ1-1; no definite D call. CDR1 and CDR2 from the germline V gene are MNHEY and SVGAGI. The CDR3 is made up of 14 amino acids. Trimming removed 2 bases from V and 5 bases from J, with 12 bases in between. The CDR3 here is CASSYDGRGTEAFF. The CDR3 DNA reads as TGTGCCAGCAGTTACGATGGCCGTGGGACTGAAGCTTTCTTT.

This clonotype was picked up many times. The rearrangement links TRBV5-1 to TRBJ1-1; 10 bases agree with TRBD1. The trim removed 6 bases at V and 6 bases at J, leaving 20 bases unmatched. The germline V gene has CDR1 SGHRS and CDR2 YFSETQ. This CDR3 spans 18 amino acids. The CDR3 sequence: CASTLGSAGTGVRAEAFF. CDR3 nucleotides: TGCGCCAGCACCTTAGGGTCCGCCGGGACAGGGGTACGCGCTGAAGCTTTCTTT. Full variable domain (outside the CDR3, taken from reference TRBV5-1 and TRBJ1-1): KAGVTQTPRYLIKTRGQQVTLSCSPISGHRSVSWYQQTPGQGLQFLFEYFSETQRNKGNFPGRFSGRQFSNSRSEMNVSTLELGDSALYLCASTLGSAGTGVRAEAFFGQGTRLTVV.